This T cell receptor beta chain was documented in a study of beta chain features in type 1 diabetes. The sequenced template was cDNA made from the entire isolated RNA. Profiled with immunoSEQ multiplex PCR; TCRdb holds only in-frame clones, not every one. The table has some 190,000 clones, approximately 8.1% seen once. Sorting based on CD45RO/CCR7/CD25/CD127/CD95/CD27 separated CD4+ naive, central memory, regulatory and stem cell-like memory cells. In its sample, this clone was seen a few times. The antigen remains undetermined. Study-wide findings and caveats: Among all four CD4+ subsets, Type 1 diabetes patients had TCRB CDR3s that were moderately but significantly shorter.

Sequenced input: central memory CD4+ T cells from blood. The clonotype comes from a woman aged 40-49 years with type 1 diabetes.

The DNA for the CDR3 is TGTGCCAGCAGCCAAGAACTGGATCCGGGGGAAGCTTTCTTT. It specifies CASSQELDPGEAFF. The V call is TRBV4-2, the J call TRBJ1-1; D not certain. CDR1 LGHNA and CDR2 YNFKEQ come from the germline V gene. Trimming stripped 0 bases from V and 8 bases from J, with 13 bases between. CDR3 length: 14 amino acids.